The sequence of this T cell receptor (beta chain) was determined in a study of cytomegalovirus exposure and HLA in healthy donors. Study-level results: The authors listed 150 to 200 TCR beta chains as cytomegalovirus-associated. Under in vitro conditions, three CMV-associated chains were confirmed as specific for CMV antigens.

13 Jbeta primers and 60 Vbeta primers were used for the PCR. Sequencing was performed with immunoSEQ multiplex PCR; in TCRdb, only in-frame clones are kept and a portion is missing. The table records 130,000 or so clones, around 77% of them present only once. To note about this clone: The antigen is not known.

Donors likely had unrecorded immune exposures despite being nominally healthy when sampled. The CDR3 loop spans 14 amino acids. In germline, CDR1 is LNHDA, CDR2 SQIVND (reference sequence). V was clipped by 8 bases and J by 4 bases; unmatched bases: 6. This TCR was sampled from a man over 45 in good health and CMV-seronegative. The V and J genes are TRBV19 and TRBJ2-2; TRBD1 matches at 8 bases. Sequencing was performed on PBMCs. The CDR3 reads CASGQGGSTGELFF. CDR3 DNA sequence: TGTGCCAGTGGACAGGGAGGAAGCACCGGGGAGCTGTTTTTT.